A single sample gave rise to the 2 T cell receptor beta chains below, sequenced in a study of T cells in pancreatic ductal adenocarcinoma. No neoadjuvant therapy was given to the selected pancreatic ductal adenocarcinoma patients before their surgery. Sequencing was performed with immunoSEQ multiplex PCR; in TCRdb, only in-frame clones are kept and a portion is missing. The table has around 100,000 clones, nearly 95% seen once. The sample was PBMCs. The source is a human donor with pancreatic ductal adenocarcinoma.

V usage is TRBV7-2 and J usage is TRBJ2-7, with 7 bases fitting TRBD2. Per germline, CDR1 SGHTA and CDR2 FQGNSA. The CDR3 has 15 residues. Unmatched junction bases numbered 13, after V lost 7 bases and J lost 4 bases. Written as DNA, the CDR3 is TGTGCCAGCACCCTTGGGGCTAGCGGAGATTACGAGCAGTACTTC. As protein: CASTLGASGDYEQYF.

This chain uses TRBV5-1 with TRBJ2-1, with TRBD1 matching over 8 bases. CDR1 is SGHRS and CDR2 is YFSETQ in the germline V gene. This CDR3 has 18 amino acids. V shed 3 bases and J 9 bases; nucleotides not matched to a gene: 20. CDR3 amino acids: CASSSQGGAEGFTIEQFF. CDR3 nucleotides: TGCGCCAGCAGCTCACAGGGGGGCGCGGAAGGATTTACAATTGAGCAGTTCTTC.